This T cell receptor beta chain comes out of a study of T cells in Graves' hyperthyroidism and ophthalmopathy. Study results and limitations: Ophthalmopathy, which appeared later, was predicted by the model a median approximately six months before onset.

With respect to this clonotype: The antigen remains undetermined.

RNA transcripts were the template for amplifying TCR beta CDR3 regions. The primer set for the first-round RT-PCR of the TCR CDR3 was HTBI. Using its own MiXCR run on the multiplex PCR reads, TCRdb lists one record per CDR3 protein. Of around 560,000 distinct CDR3 sequences listed, around 15% were seen once; the top ten hold about 17%. Trimming cost V 6 bases and J 5 bases; bases outside gene matches: 7. CDR3 length equals 17 residues. Germline V gene lookup returns CDR1 LNHDA and CDR2 SQIVND (reference sequence). The rearrangement uses TRBV19 and TRBJ2-1, with 16 bases that match TRBD2. Sequences were obtained from blood. This receptor was obtained from a woman aged 18-30 years with Graves' hyperthyroidism. CDR3 in amino acids: CASRAGLAGGLNNEQFF. The CDR3 DNA sequence: TGTGCCAGTAGGGCGGGACTAGCGGGAGGGCTAAACAATGAGCAGTTCTTC.